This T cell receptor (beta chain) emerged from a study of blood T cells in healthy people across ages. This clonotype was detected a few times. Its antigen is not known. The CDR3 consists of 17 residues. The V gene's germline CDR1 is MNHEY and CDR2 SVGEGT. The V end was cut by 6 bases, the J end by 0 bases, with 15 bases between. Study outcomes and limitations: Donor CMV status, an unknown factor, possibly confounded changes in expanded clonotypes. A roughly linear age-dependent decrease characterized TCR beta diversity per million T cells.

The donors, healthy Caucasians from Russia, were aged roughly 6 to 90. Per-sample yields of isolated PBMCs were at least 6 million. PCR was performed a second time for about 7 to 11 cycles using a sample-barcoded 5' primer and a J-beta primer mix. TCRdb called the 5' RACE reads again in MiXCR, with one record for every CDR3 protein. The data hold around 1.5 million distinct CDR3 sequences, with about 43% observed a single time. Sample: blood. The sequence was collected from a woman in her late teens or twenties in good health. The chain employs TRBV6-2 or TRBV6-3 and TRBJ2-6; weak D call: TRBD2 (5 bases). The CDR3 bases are TGTGCCAGCAGCCCGAGGGCAGACATCTCTGGGGCCAACGTCCTGACTTTC. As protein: CASSPRADISGANVLTF.